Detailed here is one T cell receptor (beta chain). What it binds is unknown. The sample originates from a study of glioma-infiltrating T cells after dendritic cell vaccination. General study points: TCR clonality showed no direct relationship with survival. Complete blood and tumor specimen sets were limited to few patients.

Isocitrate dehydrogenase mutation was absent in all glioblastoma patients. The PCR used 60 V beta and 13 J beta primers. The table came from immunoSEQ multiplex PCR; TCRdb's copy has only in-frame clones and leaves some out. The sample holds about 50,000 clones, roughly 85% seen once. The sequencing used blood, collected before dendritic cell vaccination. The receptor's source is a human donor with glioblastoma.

The CDR3: CASSLAAAPNTEAFF. As DNA, the CDR3 is TGTGCCAGCAGCTTAGCGGCGGCTCCGAACACTGAAGCTTTCTTT. The V gene is TRBV7-6, the J gene TRBJ1-1, with D hard to call. V was cut by 0 bases and J by 1 base, with 9 bases left in between. CDR1 SGHVS and CDR2 FNYEAQ come from the germline V gene. The CDR3 covers 15 residues.